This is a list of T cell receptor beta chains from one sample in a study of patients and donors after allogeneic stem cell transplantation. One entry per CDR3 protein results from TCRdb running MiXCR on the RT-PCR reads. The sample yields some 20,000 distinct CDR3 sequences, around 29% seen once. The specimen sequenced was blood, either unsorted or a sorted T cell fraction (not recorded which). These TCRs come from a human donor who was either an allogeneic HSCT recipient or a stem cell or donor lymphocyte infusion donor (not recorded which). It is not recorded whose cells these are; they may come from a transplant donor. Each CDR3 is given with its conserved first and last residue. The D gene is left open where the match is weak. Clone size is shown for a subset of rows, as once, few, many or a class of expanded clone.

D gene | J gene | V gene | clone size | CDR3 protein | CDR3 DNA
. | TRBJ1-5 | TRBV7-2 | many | CASGRPNQPQHF | TGTGCTTCGGGCAGACCCAATCAGCCCCAGCATTTT
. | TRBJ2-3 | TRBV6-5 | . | CASNPNWVGSTDTQYF | TGTGCCAGCAACCCTAACTGGGTTGGTAGCACAGATACGCAGTATTTT
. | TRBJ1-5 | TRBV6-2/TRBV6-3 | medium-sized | CASSYSRVRQPQHF | TGTGCCAGCAGTTACTCCCGGGTCAGGCAGCCCCAGCATTTT
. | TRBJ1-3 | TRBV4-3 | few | CASSPGLTFLSGNTIYF | TGCGCCAGCAGCCCAGGGTTAACGTTTCTCTCTGGAAACACCATATATTTT
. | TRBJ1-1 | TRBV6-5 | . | CATTTGNTEAFF | TGTGCCACCACGACAGGGAACACTGAAGCTTTCTTT
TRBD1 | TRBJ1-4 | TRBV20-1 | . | CSAQQGAREKLFF | TGCAGTGCTCAACAGGGGGCGAGGGAAAAACTGTTTTTT
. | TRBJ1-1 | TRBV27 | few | CASSPRRGWGNTEAFF | TGTGCCAGCAGCCCCAGGCGGGGCTGGGGTAACACTGAAGCTTTCTTT
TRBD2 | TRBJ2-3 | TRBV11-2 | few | CASSRTSGGLSTDTQYF | TGTGCCAGCAGCCGGACTAGCGGGGGGCTCAGCACAGATACGCAGTATTTT
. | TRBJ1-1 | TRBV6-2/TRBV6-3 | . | CASSYSASYTEAFF | TGTGCCAGCAGTTACTCGGCCTCCTACACTGAAGCTTTCTTT
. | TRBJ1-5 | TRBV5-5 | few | CASSLGSGLYQPQHF | TGTGCCAGCAGCTTGGGATCTGGGCTTTATCAGCCCCAGCATTTT
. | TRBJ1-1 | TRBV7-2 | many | CASSSDLDGLRTEAFF | TGTGCCAGCAGCTCAGATTTGGACGGCTTGAGGACTGAAGCTTTCTTT
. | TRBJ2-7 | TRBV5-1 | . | CASSSRIGAEQYF | TGCGCCAGCAGCTCGAGGATAGGAGCCGAGCAGTACTTC
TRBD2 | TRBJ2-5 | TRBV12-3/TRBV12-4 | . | CASSLTSGGPQETQYF | TGTGCCAGCAGTTTAACTAGCGGGGGGCCCCAAGAGACCCAGTACTTC
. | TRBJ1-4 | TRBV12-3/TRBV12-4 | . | CASSHRATNEKLFF | TGTGCCAGCAGCCACAGGGCAACTAATGAAAAACTGTTTTTT
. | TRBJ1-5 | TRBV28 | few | CASSFPTQRGTGLSSNQPQHF | TGTGCCAGCAGTTTTCCAACACAGAGAGGAACAGGCTTATCTAGCAATCAGCCCCAGCATTTT
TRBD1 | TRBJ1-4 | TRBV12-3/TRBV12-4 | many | CASSPNTGATNEKLFF | TGTGCCAGCAGTCCCAATACAGGGGCAACTAATGAAAAACTGTTTTTT
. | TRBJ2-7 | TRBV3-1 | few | CASSHSGEDEQYF | TGTGCCAGCAGCCACTCAGGGGAGGACGAGCAGTACTTC
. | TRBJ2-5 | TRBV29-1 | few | CSVDEGQETQYF | TGCAGCGTTGACGAGGGCCAAGAGACCCAGTACTTC
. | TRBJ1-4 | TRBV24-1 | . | CATSRATNEKLFF | TGTGCCACCAGCAGAGCAACTAATGAAAAACTGTTTTTT
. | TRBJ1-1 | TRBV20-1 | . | CSARDWVQGRTEAFF | TGCAGTGCTAGAGATTGGGTACAGGGCAGGACTGAAGCTTTCTTT
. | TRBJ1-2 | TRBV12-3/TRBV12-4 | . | CASSADRSYGYTF | TGTGCCAGCAGTGCGGACAGATCCTATGGCTACACCTTC
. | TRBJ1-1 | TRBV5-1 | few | CASSLPPRGADTEAFF | TGCGCCAGCAGCTTGCCTCCTCGAGGGGCGGACACTGAAGCTTTCTTT
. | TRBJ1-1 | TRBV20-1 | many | CSARDGMNTEAFF | TGCAGTGCTAGAGATGGCATGAACACTGAAGCTTTCTTT
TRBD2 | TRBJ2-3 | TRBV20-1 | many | CSKRGHLQDTQYF | TGCAGTAAGCGGGGTCATCTCCAAGATACGCAGTATTTT
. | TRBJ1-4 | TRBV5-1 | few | CASSLMGEKLFF | TGCGCCAGCAGCTTGATGGGAGAAAAACTGTTTTTT
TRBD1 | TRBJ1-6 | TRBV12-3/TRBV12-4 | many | CASSLDRGPSPLHF | TGTGCCAGCAGTTTAGACAGGGGCCCCTCACCCCTCCACTTT
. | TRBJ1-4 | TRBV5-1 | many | CASSSSDGAGEKLFF | TGCGCCAGCAGCTCCTCCGACGGGGCAGGGGAAAAACTGTTTTTT
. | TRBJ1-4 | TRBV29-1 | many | CSVARGGYGEKLFF | TGCAGCGTTGCCAGGGGCGGGTATGGGGAAAAACTGTTTTTT
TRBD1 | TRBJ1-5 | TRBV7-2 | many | CASSLEDRWEPQHF | TGTGCCAGCAGCTTAGAGGACAGGTGGGAGCCCCAGCATTTT
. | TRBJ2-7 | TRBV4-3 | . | CASSQDRQGSYEQYF | TGCGCCAGCAGCCAAGATAGGCAGGGAAGCTACGAGCAGTACTTC
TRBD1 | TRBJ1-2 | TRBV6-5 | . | CASSMGQTYGYTF | TGTGCCAGCAGTATGGGACAGACTTATGGCTACACCTTC
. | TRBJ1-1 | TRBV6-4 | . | CASSDHPDRSFEAFF | TGTGCCAGCAGCGACCACCCTGACCGCAGCTTTGAAGCTTTCTTT
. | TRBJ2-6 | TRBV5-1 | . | CASSLDRGSSGANVLTF | TGCGCCAGCAGCTTGGACCGGGGGAGCTCTGGGGCCAACGTCCTGACTTTC
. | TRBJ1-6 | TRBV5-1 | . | CASSLESSPLHF | TGCGCCAGCAGCTTGGAAAGTTCACCCCTCCACTTT
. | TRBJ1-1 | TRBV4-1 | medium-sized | CASSQEAGNTEAFF | TGCGCCAGCAGCCAGGAGGCGGGGAACACTGAAGCTTTCTTT
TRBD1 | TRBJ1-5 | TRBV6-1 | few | CASSGWTGRNQPQHF | TGTGCCAGCAGTGGATGGACAGGGCGCAATCAGCCCCAGCATTTT
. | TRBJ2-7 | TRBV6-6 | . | CASSLGRPYEQYF | TGTGCCAGCAGTTTGGGCAGACCCTACGAGCAGTACTTC
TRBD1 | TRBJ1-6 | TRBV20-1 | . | CSATPDRAYNSPLHF | TGCAGTGCTACCCCGGACAGGGCTTATAATTCACCCCTCCACTTT
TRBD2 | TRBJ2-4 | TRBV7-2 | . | CASSLVAAGAKNIQYF | TGTGCCAGCAGCTTAGTGGCAGCGGGGGCCAAAAACATTCAGTACTTC
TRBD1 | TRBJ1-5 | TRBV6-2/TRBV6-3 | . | CASSLPGQGVFYSNQPQHF | TGTGCCAGCAGCTTACCGGGACAGGGGGTTTTTTATAGCAATCAGCCCCAGCATTTT
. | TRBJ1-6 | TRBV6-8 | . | CASSRQIGSPLHF | TGTGCCAGCAGTCGACAGATTGGATCACCCCTCCACTTT
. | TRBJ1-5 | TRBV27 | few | CASSLGGINQPQHF | TGTGCCAGCAGTTTAGGAGGCATCAATCAGCCCCAGCATTTT
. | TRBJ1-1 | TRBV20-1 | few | CSANQGLNTEAFF | TGCAGTGCTAACCAGGGTTTGAACACTGAAGCTTTCTTT
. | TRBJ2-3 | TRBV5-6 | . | CASSLYVRDTQYF | TGTGCCAGCAGCTTGTATGTTCGGGATACGCAGTATTTT